The clone carrying this TCR beta chain was counted between two and nine times. Its antigen is not known. This sample stems from a study of cytomegalovirus exposure and HLA in healthy donors. Points from the study as a whole: Analysis performed later showed TCR beta chains linked to HLA being more clonally expanded than equally common others. Later on, analysis showed that most CMV-associated TCR beta chains appeared to be HLA-restricted.

The PCR employed 60 Vbeta primers together with 13 Jbeta primers. TCRdb keeps only in-frame clones here, not all; method: immunoSEQ multiplex PCR. Of 100,000 to 150,000 clones detected, roughly 8.6% appear once; the ten largest clones hold around 5.8%. Germline-derived CDR1 and CDR2 are LNHDA and SQIVND (reference sequence). There are 14 residues in the CDR3. The V segment lost 6 bases and the J segment 4 bases; nucleotides outside the gene matches: 6. The source is a woman in her forties in good health and CMV-seropositive. V and J are TRBV19 and TRBJ1-2; the match to TRBD1 covers 9 bases. The sequenced material came from PBMCs. CDR3 in amino acids: CASRPGQGGYGYTF. The DNA of the CDR3 is TGTGCCAGTAGGCCGGGACAGGGCGGCTATGGCTACACCTTC.